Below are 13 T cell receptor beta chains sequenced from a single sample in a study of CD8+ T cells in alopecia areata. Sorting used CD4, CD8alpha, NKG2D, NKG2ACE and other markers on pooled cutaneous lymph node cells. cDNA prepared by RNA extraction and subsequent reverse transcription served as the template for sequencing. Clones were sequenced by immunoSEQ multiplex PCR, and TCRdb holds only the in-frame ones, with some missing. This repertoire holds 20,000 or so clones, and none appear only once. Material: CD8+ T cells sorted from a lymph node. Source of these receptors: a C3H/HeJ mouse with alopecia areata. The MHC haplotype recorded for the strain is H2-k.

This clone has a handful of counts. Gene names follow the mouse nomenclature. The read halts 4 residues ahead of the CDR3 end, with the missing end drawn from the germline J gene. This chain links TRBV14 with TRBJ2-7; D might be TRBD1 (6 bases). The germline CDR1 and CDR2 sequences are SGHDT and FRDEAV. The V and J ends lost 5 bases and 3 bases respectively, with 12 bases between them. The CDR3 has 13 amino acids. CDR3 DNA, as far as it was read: TGTGCCAGCAGCCTGGACAGAATCTAT. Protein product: CASSLDRIY. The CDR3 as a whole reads CASSLDRIYEQYF.

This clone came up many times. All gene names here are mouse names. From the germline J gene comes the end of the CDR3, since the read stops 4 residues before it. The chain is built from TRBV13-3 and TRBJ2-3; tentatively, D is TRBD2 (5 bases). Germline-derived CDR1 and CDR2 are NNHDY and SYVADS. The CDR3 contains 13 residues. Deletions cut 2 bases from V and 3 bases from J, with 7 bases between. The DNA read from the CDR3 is TGTGCCAGCAGTGACCCTGGGGCAGAA. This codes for CASSDPGAE. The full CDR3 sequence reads CASSDPGAETLYF.

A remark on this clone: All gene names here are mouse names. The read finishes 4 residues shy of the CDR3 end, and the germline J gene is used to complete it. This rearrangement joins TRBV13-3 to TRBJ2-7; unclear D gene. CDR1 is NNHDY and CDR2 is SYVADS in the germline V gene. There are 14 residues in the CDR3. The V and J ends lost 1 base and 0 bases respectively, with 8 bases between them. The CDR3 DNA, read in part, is TGTGCCAGCAGTGATCGCTGGTACTCCTAT. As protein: CASSDRWYSY. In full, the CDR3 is CASSDRWYSYEQYF.

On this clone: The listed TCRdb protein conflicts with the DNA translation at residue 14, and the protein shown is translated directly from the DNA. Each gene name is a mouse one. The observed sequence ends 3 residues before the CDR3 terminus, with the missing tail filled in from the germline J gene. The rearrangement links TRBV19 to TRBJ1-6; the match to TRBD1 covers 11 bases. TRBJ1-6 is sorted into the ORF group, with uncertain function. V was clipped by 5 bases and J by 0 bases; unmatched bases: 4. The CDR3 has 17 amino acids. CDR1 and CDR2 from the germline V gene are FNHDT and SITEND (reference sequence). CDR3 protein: CASSLGTGGSYNSPLYF. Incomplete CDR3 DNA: TGTGCCAGCAGCCTAGGGACAGGGGGTTCCTATAATTCGCCC.

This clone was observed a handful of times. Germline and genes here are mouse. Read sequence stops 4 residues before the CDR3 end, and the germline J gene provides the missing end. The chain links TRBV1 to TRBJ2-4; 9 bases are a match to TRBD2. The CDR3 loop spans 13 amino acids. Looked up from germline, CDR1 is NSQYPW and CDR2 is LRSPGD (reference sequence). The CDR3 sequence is CTCSPWGGNTLYF. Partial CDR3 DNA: TGCACCTGCAGTCCCTGGGGGGGAAAC.

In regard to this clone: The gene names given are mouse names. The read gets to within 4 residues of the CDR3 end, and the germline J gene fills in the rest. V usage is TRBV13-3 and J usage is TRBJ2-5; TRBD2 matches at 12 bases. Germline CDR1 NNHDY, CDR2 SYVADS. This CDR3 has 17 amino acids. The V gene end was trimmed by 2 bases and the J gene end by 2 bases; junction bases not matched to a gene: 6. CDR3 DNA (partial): TGTGCCAGCAGTGAGGAAGACTGGGGGGGCGCCCAAGAC. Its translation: CASSEEDWGGAQD. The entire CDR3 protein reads CASSEEDWGGAQDTQYF.

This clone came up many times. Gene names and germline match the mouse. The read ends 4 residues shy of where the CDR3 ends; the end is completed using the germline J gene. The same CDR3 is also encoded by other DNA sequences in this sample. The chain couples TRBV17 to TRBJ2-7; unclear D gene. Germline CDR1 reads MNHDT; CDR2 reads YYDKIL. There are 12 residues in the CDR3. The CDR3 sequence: CASSRRGYEQYF. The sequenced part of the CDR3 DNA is TGTGCTAGCAGTAGGAGAGGGTAT.

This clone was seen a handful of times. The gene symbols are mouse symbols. The CDR3 loop reads CASSEPGQGNYEQYF. The covered CDR3 bases are TGTGCCAGCAGTGAGCCGGGACAGGGGAACTAT. This chain links TRBV13-1 with TRBJ2-7; TRBD1 agrees at 10 bases. Read sequence stops 4 residues before the CDR3 end, and the germline J gene provides the missing end. CDR3 length equals 15 residues. Germline-derived CDR1 and CDR2 are NSHNY and SYGAGN. V was pared by 2 bases and J by 3 bases, with 5 bases of the junction left unmatched.

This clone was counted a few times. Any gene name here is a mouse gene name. The DNA read from the CDR3 is TGTGCCAGCAGCACCGGGACAGGGGAGAGTCAAAAC. This sequence encodes CASSTGTGESQN. The entire CDR3 is CASSTGTGESQNTLYF. The rearrangement links TRBV13-3 to TRBJ2-4; TRBD1 agrees at 10 bases. The read terminates 4 residues before the CDR3 end, so the remaining end is supplied by the germline J gene. CDR1 is NNHDY, CDR2 SYVADS, per germline. The junction had 6 bases not matched to a gene; V was cut back by 5 bases and J by 0 bases. This CDR3 has 16 residues. Full variable domain (missing parts from reference TRBV13-3 and TRBJ2-4): EAAVTQSPRSKVAVTGGKVTLSCHQTNNHDYMYWYRQDTGHGLRLIHYSYVADSTEKGDIPDGYKASRPSQENFSLILELASLSQTAVYFCASSTGTGESQNTLYFGAGTRLSVL.

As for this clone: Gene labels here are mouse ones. The CDR3: CASSHSGGSDYTF. CDR3 DNA (partial): TGTGCCAGCAGTCACTCAGGGGGCTCC. The V gene is TRBV19, the J gene TRBJ1-2, with 7 nucleotides matching TRBD1. The CDR3 extends 4 residues past the end of the read, so its final part is completed from the germline J gene. V gave up 4 bases and J gave up 4 bases; unmatched junction bases: 4. The CDR3 totals 13 residues. The germline V gene has CDR1 FNHDT and CDR2 SITEND (reference sequence). Filled out from reference TRBV19 and TRBJ1-2, the complete variable domain reads GGIITQTPKFLIGQEGQKLTLKCQQNFNHDTMYWYRQDSGKGLRLIYYSITENDLQKGDLSEGYDASREKKSSFSLTVTSAQKNEMAVFLCASSHSGGSDYTFGSGTRLLVI.

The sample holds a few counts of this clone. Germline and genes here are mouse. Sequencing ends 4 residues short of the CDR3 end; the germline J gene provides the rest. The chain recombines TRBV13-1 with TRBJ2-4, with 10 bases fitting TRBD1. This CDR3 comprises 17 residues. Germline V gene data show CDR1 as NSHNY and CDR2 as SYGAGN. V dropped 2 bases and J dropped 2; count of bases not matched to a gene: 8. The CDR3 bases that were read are TGTGCCAGCAGTGAGCCCTGGGACAGGGGTGATCAAAAC. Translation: CASSEPWDRGDQN. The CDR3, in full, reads CASSEPWDRGDQNTLYF.

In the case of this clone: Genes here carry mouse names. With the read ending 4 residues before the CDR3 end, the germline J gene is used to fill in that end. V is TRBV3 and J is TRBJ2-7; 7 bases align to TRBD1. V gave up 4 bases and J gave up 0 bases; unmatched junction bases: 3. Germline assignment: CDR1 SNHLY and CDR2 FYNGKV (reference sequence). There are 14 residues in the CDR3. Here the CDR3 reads CASSSGQSSYEQYF. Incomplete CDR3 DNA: TGTGCCAGCAGCTCGGGACAGAGCTCCTAT.

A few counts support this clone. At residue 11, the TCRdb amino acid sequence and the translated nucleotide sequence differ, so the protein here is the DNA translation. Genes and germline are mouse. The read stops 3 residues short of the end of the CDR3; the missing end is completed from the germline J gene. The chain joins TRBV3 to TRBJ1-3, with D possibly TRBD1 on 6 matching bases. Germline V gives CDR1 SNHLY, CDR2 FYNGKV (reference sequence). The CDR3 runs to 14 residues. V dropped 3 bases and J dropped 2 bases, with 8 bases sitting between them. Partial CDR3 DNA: TGTGCCAGCAGCTTCCGGGACACTGGAAATACG. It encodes CASSFRDTGNT. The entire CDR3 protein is CASSFRDTGNTLYF.